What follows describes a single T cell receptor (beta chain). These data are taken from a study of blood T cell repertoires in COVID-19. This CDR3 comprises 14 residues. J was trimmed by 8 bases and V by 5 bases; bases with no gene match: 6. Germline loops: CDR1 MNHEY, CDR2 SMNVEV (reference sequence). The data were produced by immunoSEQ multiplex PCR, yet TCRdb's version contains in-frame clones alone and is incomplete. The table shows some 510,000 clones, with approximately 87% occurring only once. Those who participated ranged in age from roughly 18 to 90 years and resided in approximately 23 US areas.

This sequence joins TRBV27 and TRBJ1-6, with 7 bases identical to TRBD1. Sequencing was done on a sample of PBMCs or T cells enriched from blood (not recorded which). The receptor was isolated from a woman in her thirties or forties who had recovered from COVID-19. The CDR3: CASSRTGRDSPLHF. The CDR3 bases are TGTGCCAGCAGTCGGACAGGTCGGGATTCACCCCTCCACTTT.